In its sample, the clone carrying this T cell receptor (beta chain) ranks as hyperexpanded. Measured with immunoSEQ multiplex PCR; TCRdb has only the in-frame clones, and not every one. The sample contains about 160,000 clones, approximately 93% of which appear only once. The source of the sample is a study of control samples from healthy donors and cancer patients. The CDR3 has 11 residues. The V gene lost 5 bases and the J gene lost 6 bases, with 10 bases spanning the gap. CDR1 and CDR2 from the germline V gene are GTSNPN and SVGIG (reference sequence). Sample: blood. The chain couples TRBV30 to TRBJ1-2; D remains ambiguous. The origin of this receptor is a man younger than 35 in good health. CDR3 nucleotide sequence: TGTGCCTGGGACGCCCTCGATGGCTACACCTTC. Translating it yields CAWDALDGYTF.